This note documents a single T cell receptor (beta chain) sequence. In the source study's methods: The authors estimated nucleated cell counts from reference gene primer amplification. The table came from immunoSEQ multiplex PCR; TCRdb's copy has only in-frame clones and leaves some out. The D gene and trimming were derived from the DNA, and the V and J assignments and clone size from that table. The repertoire holds about 140,000 clones, with around 90% as singletons. These data originate in a study of blood T cell repertoires in COVID-19. The receptor was derived from a human donor in a cohort sampled during active COVID-19. The sequencing sample was made of peripheral blood.

CDR3: CASSPGPGKVWAFF. CDR3 bases: TGCGCCAGCAGCCCGGGCCCCGGGAAAGTGTGGGCTTTCTTT. The chain joins TRBV4-3 to TRBJ1-1, with D uncertain. This CDR3 spans 14 amino acids. V was trimmed by 4 bases and J by 11 bases, leaving 20 bases between them. The V gene's germline CDR1 is LGHNA and CDR2 YSLEER.